This T cell receptor (beta chain) was sequenced in a study of T cells after yellow fever vaccination. Study-level information: Low-cell-number fractions underwent preparation using SMART-Seq v4 Ultra Low Input.

Study-level points and caveats: Overlap between CD4 and CD8 compartments was detected for a small share of clonotypes.

Per germline, CDR1 SGHTA and CDR2 FQGNSA. This CDR3 comprises 15 residues. Trimming shortened V by 2 bases and J by 0 bases, and 8 bases separated the two germline ends. About this clonotype: Its antigen is unidentified.

Researchers made TCR cDNA using 5'RACE template switching, and this step added a universal primer site and UMIs. TCRdb reanalysed the 5' RACE reads using MiXCR and keeps one entry per CDR3 protein. The sample yields a few hundred thousand distinct CDR3 sequences, 3% to 4.5% seen once. This clonotype was obtained from a man in his late teens or twenties who received the YFV17D yellow fever vaccine. The V call is TRBV7-2, the J call TRBJ1-5, with D unresolved. Here the sequenced sample was PBMCs, taken 5 days after the yellow fever booster vaccination. CDR3 DNA sequence: TGTGCCAGCAGCTTATCCAGTCTTAGCAATCAGCCCCAGCATTTT. Translating gives CASSLSSLSNQPQHF.